Given below is one T cell receptor beta chain in context. Using immunoSEQ multiplex PCR, the repertoire was profiled, and TCRdb retains in-frame clones only, with some absent. This sample yields roughly 2,000,000 clones, of which around 93% are seen a single time; more than 1.5% belongs to the top ten. The record originates from a study of shared clonotypes between healthy human individuals. The CDR3 is made up of 11 amino acids. V gave up 4 bases and J gave up 8 bases, with 7 bases separating them. Germline CDR1 and CDR2: MGHDK and SYGVNS. Cells designated naive CD8 were CD45RO-negative and were positively selected for CCR7, with terminally differentiated effector memory CD45RA+ cells excluded.

This receptor was identified in a man aged 18 to 30 in good health. Some clones in this sample may be carry-over from other donors' samples. Sequencing was done on a sample of naive CD8+ T cells from PBMCs. The J gene is TRBJ2-3, the V gene TRBV25-1; D gene ambiguous. The CDR3 bases are TGTGCCAGCAGTGGGGATGGTACGCAGTATTTT. It yields the protein CASSGDGTQYF.